Each of the 2 T cell receptor beta chains below was sequenced from the same sample in a study of shared clonotypes between healthy human individuals. Method: immunoSEQ multiplex PCR; TCRdb's copy keeps in-frame clones and lacks some. The sample includes some 530,000 clones, 81% of them seen just once. The sequenced material came from PBMCs. Receptor source: a woman aged 40 to 49 in good health. Some clones in this sample may be carry-over from other donors' samples.

About this clone itself: The likely explanation is a read error, given a far larger clone one base away. J is TRBJ2-7 and V is TRBV28, with D possibly being TRBD1 or TRBD2 (5 bases each). V dropped 4 bases and J dropped 6 bases, with 22 bases sitting between them. The CDR3 covers 16 residues. Germline V gene data show CDR1 as MDHEN and CDR2 as SYDVKM. CDR3 in DNA: TGTGCCAGCAGTTCCAGGGACCCTCTCTCTGAGTTCGAGCAGTACTTC. As protein: CASSSRDPLSEFEQYF. The full variable domain, with the rest looked up from reference TRBV28 and TRBJ2-7, is DVKVTQSSRYLVKRTGEKVFLECVQDMDHENMFWYRQDPGLGLRLIYFSYDVKMKEKGDIPEGYSVSREKKERFSLILESASTNQTSMYLCASSSRDPLSEFEQYFGPGTRLTVT.

Of note for this clone: The sample has other DNA sequences that encode this CDR3 too. V and J are TRBV6-4 and TRBJ2-3; 7 bases match TRBD1. Trimming at V came to 2 bases and at J to 2 bases, leaving 1 base not matched to a gene. The CDR3 sequence is 14 residues long. Germline V gene sequence: CDR1 MRHNA, CDR2 SNTAGT. The CDR3 DNA sequence: TGTGCCAGCAGTGACGGACAGGCCACAGATACGCAGTATTTT. This translates into CASSDGQATDTQYF.